This T cell receptor (beta chain) originates from a study of identical twins. All of the donors were Caucasians in good health. A few counts support this clonotype. Antigen: not known. The V segment lost 4 bases and the J segment 1 base; nucleotides outside the gene matches: 4. Germline CDR1 reads SGHVS; CDR2 reads FQNEAQ. The CDR3 totals 15 residues. Template switching added a universal primer site, and cDNA bore unique molecular identifiers. Each CDR3 protein is one row after TCRdb ran MiXCR on the 5' RACE reads. This sample yields around 490,000 distinct CDR3 sequences, of which 12% to 15% are seen a single time; roughly 0.42% belongs to the top ten. Study observations and caveats: Cord blood beta clonotypes that were abundant carried fewer insertions, and memory repertoires showed no such trend.

This sample was also put to use in a study of yellow fever vaccine responses in identical twins. In that study: The authors reported partly convergent, partly personalized vaccine responses in identical twins.

V gene TRBV7-8 combines with J gene TRBJ2-3; 8 bases fit TRBD2. Sequencing used CD4+ T cells sorted from blood. This receptor was identified in a woman aged 18-30 years in good health. CDR3 sequence reads: CASSSLTSGTDTQYF. CDR3 coding DNA: TGTGCCAGCAGCTCCTTGACTAGCGGCACAGATACGCAGTATTTT.